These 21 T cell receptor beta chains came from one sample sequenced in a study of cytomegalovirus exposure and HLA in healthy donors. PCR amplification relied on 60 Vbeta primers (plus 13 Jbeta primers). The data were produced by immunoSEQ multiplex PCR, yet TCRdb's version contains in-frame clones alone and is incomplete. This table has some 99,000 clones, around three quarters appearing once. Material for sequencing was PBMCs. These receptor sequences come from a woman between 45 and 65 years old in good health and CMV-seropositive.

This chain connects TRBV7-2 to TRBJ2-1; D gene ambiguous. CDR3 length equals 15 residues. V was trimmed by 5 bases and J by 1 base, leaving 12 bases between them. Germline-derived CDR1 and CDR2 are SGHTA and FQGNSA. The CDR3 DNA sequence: TGTGCCAGCAGCCCCCGGGTTGGTTCCTACAATGAGCAGTTCTTC. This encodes CASSPRVGSYNEQFF.

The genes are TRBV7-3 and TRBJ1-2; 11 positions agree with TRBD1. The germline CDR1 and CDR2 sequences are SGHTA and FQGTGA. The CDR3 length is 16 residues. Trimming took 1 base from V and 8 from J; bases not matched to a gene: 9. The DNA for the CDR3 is TGTGCCAGCAGCTTAATGCCGGGACAGGGGGTTTTCGGCTACACCTTC. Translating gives CASSLMPGQGVFGYTF.

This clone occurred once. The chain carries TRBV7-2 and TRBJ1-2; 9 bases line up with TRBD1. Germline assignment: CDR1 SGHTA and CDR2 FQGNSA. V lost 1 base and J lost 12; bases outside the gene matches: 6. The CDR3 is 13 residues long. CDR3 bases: TGTGCCAGCAGCTTAGGCCCGGACAGGGGTGACACCTTC. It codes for CASSLGPDRGDTF. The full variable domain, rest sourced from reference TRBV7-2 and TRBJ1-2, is GAGVSQSPSNKVTEKGKDVELRCDPISGHTALYWYRQSLGQGLEFLIYFQGNSAPDKSGLPSDRFSAERTGGSVSTLTIQRTQQEDSAVYLCASSLGPDRGDTFGSGTRLTVV.

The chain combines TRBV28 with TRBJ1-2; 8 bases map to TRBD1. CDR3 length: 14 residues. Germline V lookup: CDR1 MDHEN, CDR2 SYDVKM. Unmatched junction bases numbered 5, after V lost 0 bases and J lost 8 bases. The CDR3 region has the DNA TGTGCCAGCAGTTTATGGGACAGGGAGCGGGGCTACACCTTC. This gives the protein CASSLWDRERGYTF.

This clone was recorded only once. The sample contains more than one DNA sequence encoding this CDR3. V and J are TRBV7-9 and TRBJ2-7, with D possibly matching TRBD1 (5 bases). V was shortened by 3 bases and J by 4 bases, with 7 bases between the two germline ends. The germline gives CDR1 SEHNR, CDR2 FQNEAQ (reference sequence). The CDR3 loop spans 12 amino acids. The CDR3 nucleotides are TGTGCCAGCAGCTTCCAGGGATACGAGCAGTACTTC. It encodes CASSFQGYEQYF. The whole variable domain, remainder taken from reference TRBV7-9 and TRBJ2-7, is DTGVSQNPRHKITKRGQNVTFRCDPISEHNRLYWYRQTLGQGPEFLTYFQNEAQLEKSRLLSDRFSAERPKGSFSTLEIQRTEQGDSAMYLCASSFQGYEQYFGPGTRLTVT.

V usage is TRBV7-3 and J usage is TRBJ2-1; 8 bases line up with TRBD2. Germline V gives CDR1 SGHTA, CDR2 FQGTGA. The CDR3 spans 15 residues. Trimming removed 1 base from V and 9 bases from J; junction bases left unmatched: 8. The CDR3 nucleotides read TGTGCCAGCAGCTTAAGTCCGGGGGGGCATCTTGAGCAGTTCTTC. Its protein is CASSLSPGGHLEQFF. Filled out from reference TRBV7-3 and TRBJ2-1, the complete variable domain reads GAGVSQTPSNKVTEKGKYVELRCDPISGHTALYWYRQSLGQGPEFLIYFQGTGAADDSGLPNDRFFAVRPEGSVSTLKIQRTERGDSAVYLCASSLSPGGHLEQFFGPGTRLTVL.

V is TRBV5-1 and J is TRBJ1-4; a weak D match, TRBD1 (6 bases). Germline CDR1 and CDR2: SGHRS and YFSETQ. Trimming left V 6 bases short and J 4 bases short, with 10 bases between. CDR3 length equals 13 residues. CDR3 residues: CASTRGGNEKLFF. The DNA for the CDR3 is TGCGCCAGCACAAGGGGGGGTAATGAAAAACTGTTTTTT.

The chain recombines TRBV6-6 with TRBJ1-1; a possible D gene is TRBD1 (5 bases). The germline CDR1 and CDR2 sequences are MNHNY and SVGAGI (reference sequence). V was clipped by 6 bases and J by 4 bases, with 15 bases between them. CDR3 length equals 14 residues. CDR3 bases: TGTGCCAGCAGGGCAGGGTTGCAAGGCACTGAAGCTTTCTTT. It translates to CASRAGLQGTEAFF.

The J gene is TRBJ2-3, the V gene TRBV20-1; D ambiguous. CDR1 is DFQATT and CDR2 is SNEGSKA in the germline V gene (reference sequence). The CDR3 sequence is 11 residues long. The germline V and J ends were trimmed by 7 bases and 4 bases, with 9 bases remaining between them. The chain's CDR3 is CSGVSADTQYF. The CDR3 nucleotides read TGCAGTGGAGTTAGTGCAGATACGCAGTATTTT.

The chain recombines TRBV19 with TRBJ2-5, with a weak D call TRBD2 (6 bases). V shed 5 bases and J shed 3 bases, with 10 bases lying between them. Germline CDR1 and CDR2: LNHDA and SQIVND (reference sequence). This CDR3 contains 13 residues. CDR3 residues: CASSPGLKETQYF. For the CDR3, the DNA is TGTGCCAGTAGTCCCGGACTAAAAGAGACCCAGTACTTC.

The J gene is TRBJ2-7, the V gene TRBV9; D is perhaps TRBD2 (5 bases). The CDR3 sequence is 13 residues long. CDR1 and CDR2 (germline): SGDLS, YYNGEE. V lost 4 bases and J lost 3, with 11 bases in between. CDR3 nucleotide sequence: TGTGCCAGCAGCCAACGGGAAAACTACGAGCAGTACTTC. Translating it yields CASSQRENYEQYF.

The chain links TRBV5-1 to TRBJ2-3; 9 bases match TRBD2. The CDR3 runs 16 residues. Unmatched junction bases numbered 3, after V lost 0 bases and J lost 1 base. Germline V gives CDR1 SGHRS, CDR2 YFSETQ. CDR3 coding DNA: TGCGCCAGCAGCTTGGAAGCGGGGGGTGGCACAGATACGCAGTATTTT. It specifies CASSLEAGGGTDTQYF.

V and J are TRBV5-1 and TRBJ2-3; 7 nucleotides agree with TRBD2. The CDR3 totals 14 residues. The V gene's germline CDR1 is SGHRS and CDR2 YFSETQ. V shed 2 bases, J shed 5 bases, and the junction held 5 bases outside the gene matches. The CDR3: CASSFFAGEDTQYF. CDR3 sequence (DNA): TGCGCCAGCAGCTTCTTTGCGGGGGAAGATACGCAGTATTTT.

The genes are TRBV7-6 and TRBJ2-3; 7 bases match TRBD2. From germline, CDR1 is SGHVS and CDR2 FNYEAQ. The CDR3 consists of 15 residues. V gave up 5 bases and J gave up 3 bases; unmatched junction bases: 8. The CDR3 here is CASSPWVAGTDTQYF. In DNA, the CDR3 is TGTGCCAGCAGCCCATGGGTAGCGGGTACAGATACGCAGTATTTT.

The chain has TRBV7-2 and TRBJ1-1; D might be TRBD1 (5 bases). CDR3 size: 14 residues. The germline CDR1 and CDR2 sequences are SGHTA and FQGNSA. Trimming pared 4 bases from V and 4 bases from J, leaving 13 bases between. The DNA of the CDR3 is TGTGCCAGCAGCTCGGTTCAGGGCATCACTGAAGCTTTCTTT. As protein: CASSSVQGITEAFF.

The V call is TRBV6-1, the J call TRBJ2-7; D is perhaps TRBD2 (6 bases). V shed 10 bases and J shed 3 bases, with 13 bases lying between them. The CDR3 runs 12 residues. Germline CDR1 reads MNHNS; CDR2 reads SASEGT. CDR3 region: CATSATSYEQYF. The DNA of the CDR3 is TGTGCCACCTCCGCGACTAGCTACGAGCAGTACTTC.

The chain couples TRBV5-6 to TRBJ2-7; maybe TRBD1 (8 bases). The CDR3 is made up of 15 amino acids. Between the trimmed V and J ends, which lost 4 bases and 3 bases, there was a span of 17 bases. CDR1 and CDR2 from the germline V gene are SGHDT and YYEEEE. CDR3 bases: TGTGCCAGCAGCGGAAACAGGGGGGGAAACTACGAGCAGTACTTC. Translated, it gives CASSGNRGGNYEQYF.

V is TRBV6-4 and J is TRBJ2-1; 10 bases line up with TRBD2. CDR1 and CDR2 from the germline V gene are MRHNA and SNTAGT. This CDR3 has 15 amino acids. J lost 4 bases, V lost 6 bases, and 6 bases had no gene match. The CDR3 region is CASRPLAGSYNEQFF. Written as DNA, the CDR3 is TGTGCCAGCAGACCACTAGCGGGATCTTACAATGAGCAGTTCTTC.

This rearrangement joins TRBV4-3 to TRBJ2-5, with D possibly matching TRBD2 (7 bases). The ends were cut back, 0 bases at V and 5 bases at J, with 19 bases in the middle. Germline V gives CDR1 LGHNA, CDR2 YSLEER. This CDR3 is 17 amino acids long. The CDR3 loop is CASSQDRGVGGSETQYF. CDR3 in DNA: TGCGCCAGCAGCCAAGATAGGGGGGTGGGGGGGAGCGAGACCCAGTACTTC.

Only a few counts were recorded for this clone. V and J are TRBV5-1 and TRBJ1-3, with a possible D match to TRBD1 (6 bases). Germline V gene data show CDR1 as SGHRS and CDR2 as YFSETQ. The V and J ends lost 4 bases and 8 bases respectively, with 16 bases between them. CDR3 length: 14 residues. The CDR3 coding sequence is TGCGCCAGCAGCCCATCAGGGGATACGGACACCATATATTTT. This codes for CASSPSGDTDTIYF.

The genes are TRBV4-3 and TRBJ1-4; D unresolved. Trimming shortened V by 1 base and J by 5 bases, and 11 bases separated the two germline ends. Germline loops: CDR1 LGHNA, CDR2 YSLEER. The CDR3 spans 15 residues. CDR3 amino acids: CASSQVLYPNEKLFF. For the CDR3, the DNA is TGCGCCAGCAGCCAAGTGCTCTACCCCAATGAAAAACTGTTTTTT.